These T cell receptor beta chains were read from a single sample in a study of beta chain features in type 1 diabetes. The assay was immunoSEQ multiplex PCR, and TCRdb's table has in-frame clones only and misses some. The repertoire holds over 650,000 clones, with over 13% as singletons. Sequenced sample: naive CD4+ T cells from blood. The source is a man between 18 and 35 years old with type 1 diabetes. Each CDR3 is given with its conserved first and last residue.

v_call | cdr3_aa
TRBV7-9 | CASSRVAGPTGELFF
TRBV27 | CASSFSTGANQPQHF
TRBV5-1 | CASSLQGNVNTEAFF
TRBV21-1 | CASTSRNVSTDTQYF
TRBV30 | CAWSDPGAREAFF
TRBV10-3 | CAINPGLADQMGQFF
TRBV6-4 | CASSEQGASEQFF
TRBV18 | CASSPPMARTKNIQYF
TRBV4-2 | CASSQGGGQADYEQYF
TRBV5-4 | CASSEGQGPDTQYF
TRBV9 | CASSVEPGRDGELFF
TRBV30 | CAWERSRETQYF
TRBV30 | CAWSTTGTYLSTDTQYF
TRBV5-1 | CASSLAVGGSRNEQFF
TRBV28 | CATILVVAGGKSNEQFF
TRBV7-2 | CASSYRDSNGELFF
TRBV28 | CASSLPLTGSTDTQYF
TRBV6-1 | CASSVPTDTQYF
TRBV15 | CATSRDERSIVYGYTF
TRBV14 | CASSRWTSGSYEQYF
TRBV6-6 | CASSWRDSPQGYGYTF
TRBV6-6 | CASKDQNYYEQYF
TRBV4-1 | CASSQDSHEQYF
TRBV2 | CASTRTGYDQETQYF
TRBV15 | CATSRDPSNTEAFF
TRBV18 | CASSRGLAALQETQYF
TRBV7-2 | CASSLGGFGETQYF
TRBV7-2 | CASSTSGSSYNEQFF
TRBV7-2 | CASSPGMGGGLGEQYF
TRBV5-4 | CASSFAFGAGELFF
TRBV7-2 | CASRLWEGYNEQFF
TRBV7-9 | CASSLLQGNEQFF
TRBV11-2 | CASGTGQYLRHYGYTF